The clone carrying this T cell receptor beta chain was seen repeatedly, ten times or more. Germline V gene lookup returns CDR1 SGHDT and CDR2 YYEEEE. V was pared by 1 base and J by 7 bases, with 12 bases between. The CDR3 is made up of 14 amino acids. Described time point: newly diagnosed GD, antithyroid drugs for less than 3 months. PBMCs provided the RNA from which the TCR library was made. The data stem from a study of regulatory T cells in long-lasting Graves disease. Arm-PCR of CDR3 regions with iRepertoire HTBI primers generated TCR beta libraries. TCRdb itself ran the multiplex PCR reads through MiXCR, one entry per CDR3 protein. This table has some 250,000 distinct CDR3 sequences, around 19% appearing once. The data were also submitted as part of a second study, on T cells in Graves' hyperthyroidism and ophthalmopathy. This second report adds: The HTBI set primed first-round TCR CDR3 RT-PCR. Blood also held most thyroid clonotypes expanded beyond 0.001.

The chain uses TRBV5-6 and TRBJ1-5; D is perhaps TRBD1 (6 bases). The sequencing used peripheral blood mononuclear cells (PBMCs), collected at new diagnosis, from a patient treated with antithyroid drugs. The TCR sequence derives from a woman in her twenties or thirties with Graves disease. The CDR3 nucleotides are TGTGCCAGCAGCTTGCAGGGGTCGGTACAGCCCCAGCATTTT. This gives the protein CASSLQGSVQPQHF.